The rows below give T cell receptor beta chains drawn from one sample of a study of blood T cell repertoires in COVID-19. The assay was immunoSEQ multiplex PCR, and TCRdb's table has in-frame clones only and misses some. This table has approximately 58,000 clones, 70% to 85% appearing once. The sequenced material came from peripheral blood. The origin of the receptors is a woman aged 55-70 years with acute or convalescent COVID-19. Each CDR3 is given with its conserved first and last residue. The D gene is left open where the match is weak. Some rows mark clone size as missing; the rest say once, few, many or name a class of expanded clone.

DNA: TGTGCCAGCAGCCCCGGAAGAAGTAGGGGCACTGAAGCTTTCTTT
CDR3: CASSPGRSRGTEAFF
D: NA
V: TRBV3-1/TRBV3-2
size: NA
J: TRBJ1-1

DNA: TGTGCCAGCTCACCAGTGGTTTCCGGACAGGGAACATACGAGCAGTACTTC
CDR3: CASSPVVSGQGTYEQYF
D: TRBD1
V: TRBV18
size: NA
J: TRBJ2-7

DNA: TGTGCCAGTAGGAGACTCGACAGGGGGGTGACACAGCCCCAGCATTTT
CDR3: CASRRLDRGVTQPQHF
D: TRBD1
V: TRBV19
size: NA
J: TRBJ1-5

DNA: TGTGCCAGCAGTCTCATGACAGGGACTAATGAAAAACTGTTTTTT
CDR3: CASSLMTGTNEKLFF
D: TRBD1
V: TRBV27
size: NA
J: TRBJ1-4

DNA: TGTGCCAGCACCGGCGACAGGGTAGATTCACCCCTCCACTTT
CDR3: CASTGDRVDSPLHF
D: TRBD1
V: TRBV7-8
size: NA
J: TRBJ1-6

DNA: TGTGCCAGCAGCGACGGGACAGGGAGTGAAAAACTGTTTTTT
CDR3: CASSDGTGSEKLFF
D: TRBD1
V: TRBV9
size: NA
J: TRBJ1-4

DNA: TGTGCCAGCAGCGTGAAGGGGGCGAACACTGAAGCTTTCTTT
CDR3: CASSVKGANTEAFF
D: TRBD1
V: TRBV9
size: NA
J: TRBJ1-1

DNA: TGTGCCAGCAGCCGGATGACAGGGGAAGGGGGCTACACCTTC
CDR3: CASSRMTGEGGYTF
D: TRBD1
V: TRBV5-6
size: NA
J: TRBJ1-2

DNA: TGCGCCAGCAGCGCCTCAGGGGGCCGCACTGAAGCTTTCTTT
CDR3: CASSASGGRTEAFF
D: TRBD1
V: TRBV5-1
size: NA
J: TRBJ1-1

DNA: TGTGCCATCAGTGGGAGTCAGGGGTTGTCAAACACTGAAGCTTTCTTT
CDR3: CAISGSQGLSNTEAFF
D: NA
V: TRBV10-3
size: NA
J: TRBJ1-1

DNA: TGCGCCAGCAGCTTGGAAGAGTTTATTGGCTACACCTTC
CDR3: CASSLEEFIGYTF
D: NA
V: TRBV5-1
size: NA
J: TRBJ1-2

DNA: TGCGCCAGCAGCTTGGGGGACAGGGGACTCTATGGCTACACCTTC
CDR3: CASSLGDRGLYGYTF
D: TRBD1
V: TRBV5-1
size: few
J: TRBJ1-2

DNA: TGCGCCAGCAGCTTGGGGGACATAGGACTCGAAAAACTGTTTTTT
CDR3: CASSLGDIGLEKLFF
D: NA
V: TRBV5-1
size: NA
J: TRBJ1-4

DNA: TGTGCCAGCACTCCCTCCCCCGAGACAGGGTTGGTAGATACGCAGTATTTT
CDR3: CASTPSPETGLVDTQYF
D: TRBD1
V: TRBV27
size: NA
J: TRBJ2-3

DNA: TGTGCCAGCTCACTCGCTCTGACAGGGGGTAAAACTGAAGCTTTCTTT
CDR3: CASSLALTGGKTEAFF
D: TRBD1
V: TRBV18
size: NA
J: TRBJ1-1

DNA: TGTGCCAGCAGCAAGGGGCAGGGGAGAGGAACAGATACGCAGTATTTT
CDR3: CASSKGQGRGTDTQYF
D: NA
V: TRBV5-4
size: NA
J: TRBJ2-3

DNA: TGCGCCAGCAGCCAGGGGGCGGCTAACTATGGCTACACCTTC
CDR3: CASSQGAANYGYTF
D: NA
V: TRBV4-1
size: NA
J: TRBJ1-2

DNA: TGTGCCAGTAGAAACGCGGGGGGGACTAGCACAGATACGCAGTATTTT
CDR3: CASRNAGGTSTDTQYF
D: TRBD2
V: TRBV19
size: NA
J: TRBJ2-3

DNA: TGTGCCAGTAGTATAGGAACGGGCACAGGGTCGAACACTGAAGCTTTCTTT
CDR3: CASSIGTGTGSNTEAFF
D: NA
V: TRBV19
size: NA
J: TRBJ1-1

DNA: TGTGCCAGTAGTATTCCGACAGGGGAGAGGAACACTGAAGCTTTCTTT
CDR3: CASSIPTGERNTEAFF
D: TRBD1
V: TRBV19
size: NA
J: TRBJ1-1

DNA: TGTGCCAGTAGTATCCCTAATCCTCTACGACCGGGACAGGGCTATGCGGGTTTCTACGAGCAGTACTTC
CDR3: CASSIPNPLRPGQGYAGFYEQYF
D: TRBD1
V: TRBV19
size: NA
J: TRBJ2-7

DNA: TGTGCCAGTAGTACCAGCCTAGCTATCACAGATACGCAGTATTTT
CDR3: CASSTSLAITDTQYF
D: NA
V: TRBV19
size: NA
J: TRBJ2-3

DNA: TGTGCCAGCAGCTCACAGACAGCGTACGAGCAGTACTTC
CDR3: CASSSQTAYEQYF
D: NA
V: TRBV11-2
size: NA
J: TRBJ2-7

DNA: TGTGCCAGCAGCTTCAAACTGGCGAACACCGGGGAGCTGTTTTTT
CDR3: CASSFKLANTGELFF
D: NA
V: TRBV7-2
size: few
J: TRBJ2-2

DNA: TGTGCCAGTAGTATAGATTACTCTGTCGATGAGCAGTTCTTC
CDR3: CASSIDYSVDEQFF
D: NA
V: TRBV19
size: NA
J: TRBJ2-1

DNA: TGTGCCAGCAGTTTCGAGGGGGCTCATGGCTACACCTTC
CDR3: CASSFEGAHGYTF
D: TRBD1
V: TRBV12-3/TRBV12-4
size: NA
J: TRBJ1-2

DNA: TGTGCCAGCAGCCCCGGGGATAGCAATCAGCCCCAGCATTTT
CDR3: CASSPGDSNQPQHF
D: NA
V: TRBV9
size: NA
J: TRBJ1-5

DNA: TGTGCCAGCAGCTTGAGGGCGGAGAGGGACACCTTC
CDR3: CASSLRAERDTF
D: NA
V: TRBV5-6
size: NA
J: TRBJ1-2

DNA: TGTGCCAGCAGTCGTCGGGTTGCGGAGACCCAGTACTTC
CDR3: CASSRRVAETQYF
D: NA
V: TRBV2
size: NA
J: TRBJ2-5

DNA: TGTGCCAGTAGTTCCTCCGGGGGGCGATCGCTCGGGGCCAACGTCCTGACTTTC
CDR3: CASSSSGGRSLGANVLTF
D: NA
V: TRBV19
size: NA
J: TRBJ2-6

DNA: TGTGCCAGCACCCGGACAGGGGAAGAGACCCAGTACTTC
CDR3: CASTRTGEETQYF
D: TRBD1
V: TRBV11-1
size: few
J: TRBJ2-5

DNA: TGTGCCAGCAGCCAAGAGCGGGGTAGCGGGTACGAGCAGTACTTC
CDR3: CASSQERGSGYEQYF
D: TRBD2
V: TRBV3-1/TRBV3-2
size: NA
J: TRBJ2-7

DNA: TGTGCCAGCAGTCTCAGGGCCAGTAATTCACCCCTCCACTTT
CDR3: CASSLRASNSPLHF
D: NA
V: TRBV7-9
size: few
J: TRBJ1-6

DNA: TGTGCCAGCAGTTACAGCGGGGGGGCCACAGATACGCAGTATTTT
CDR3: CASSYSGGATDTQYF
D: TRBD2
V: TRBV6-2/TRBV6-3
size: many
J: TRBJ2-3

DNA: TGTGCCAGCACCCACCGCGCCCAAAGCTCTGGAAACACCATATATTTT
CDR3: CASTHRAQSSGNTIYF
D: NA
V: TRBV2
size: NA
J: TRBJ1-3

DNA: TGTGCCAGCAGCTTAACCTTCGAAGAGGTTCGGAGCTATGGCTACACCTTC
CDR3: CASSLTFEEVRSYGYTF
D: NA
V: TRBV7-2
size: NA
J: TRBJ1-2

DNA: TGTGCCAGCAGCGCCAGGGGGCCTGGCACTGAAGCTTTCTTT
CDR3: CASSARGPGTEAFF
D: TRBD1
V: TRBV9
size: NA
J: TRBJ1-1

DNA: TGTGCCAGCAGTGACGTCGGGGGGGGGCAACTCTATAATTCACCCCTCCACTTT
CDR3: CASSDVGGGQLYNSPLHF
D: NA
V: TRBV6-1
size: few
J: TRBJ1-6

DNA: TGTGCCAGCAGTCCCGGACAGATCAACTATGGCTACACCTTC
CDR3: CASSPGQINYGYTF
D: NA
V: TRBV6-5
size: NA
J: TRBJ1-2

DNA: TGTGCCAGCAGCTACCTACAGGCACCTAACTATGGCTACACCTTC
CDR3: CASSYLQAPNYGYTF
D: NA
V: TRBV13
size: NA
J: TRBJ1-2

DNA: TGTGCCACCAGCCTAGGGGCGCTCCCTTCCTACGAGCAGTACTTC
CDR3: CATSLGALPSYEQYF
D: NA
V: TRBV15
size: NA
J: TRBJ2-7

DNA: TGTGCCAGCAGTGAGGCCAGGCCCTCTGGAAACACCATATATTTT
CDR3: CASSEARPSGNTIYF
D: NA
V: TRBV2
size: once
J: TRBJ1-3

DNA: TGTGCCAGCCGACAGGCGCTGAACACTGAAGCTTTCTTT
CDR3: CASRQALNTEAFF
D: NA
V: TRBV3-1/TRBV3-2
size: NA
J: TRBJ1-1

DNA: TGTGCCAGCAGTATCTCCACAGTAGGGACCCAGTACTTC
CDR3: CASSISTVGTQYF
D: NA
V: TRBV6-5
size: few
J: TRBJ2-5

DNA: TGCGCCAGCAGCCCGGGAGGGACAGCGAACACTGAAGCTTTCTTT
CDR3: CASSPGGTANTEAFF
D: TRBD1
V: TRBV5-1
size: NA
J: TRBJ1-1

DNA: TGCGCCAGCAGCCCTGAACAGGGGCGTAACTATGGCTACACCTTC
CDR3: CASSPEQGRNYGYTF
D: TRBD1
V: TRBV5-1
size: few
J: TRBJ1-2

DNA: TGTGCCAGCAGCATACAGGGGGCAGGGAACACTGAAGCTTTCTTT
CDR3: CASSIQGAGNTEAFF
D: TRBD1
V: TRBV9
size: NA
J: TRBJ1-1

DNA: TGTGCCAGCAGCCCCACCCAGGGCCCCTATGGCTACACCTTC
CDR3: CASSPTQGPYGYTF
D: NA
V: TRBV7-9
size: once
J: TRBJ1-2

DNA: TGTGCCAGCACCGCGGACAGACCGAACACTGAAGCTTTCTTT
CDR3: CASTADRPNTEAFF
D: NA
V: TRBV6-5
size: NA
J: TRBJ1-1

DNA: TGTGCCAGCTCCCCCCTCAGTCCCAACACTGAAGCTTTCTTT
CDR3: CASSPLSPNTEAFF
D: NA
V: TRBV18
size: NA
J: TRBJ1-1

DNA: TGTGCCAGCAGCTTCGACAGGGTTGGGACAGATACGCAGTATTTT
CDR3: CASSFDRVGTDTQYF
D: TRBD1
V: TRBV11-2
size: NA
J: TRBJ2-3

DNA: TGTGCCAGCAGTTTATCGGGGGGGGCCTGGCAGCCCCAGCATTTT
CDR3: CASSLSGGAWQPQHF
D: NA
V: TRBV27
size: few
J: TRBJ1-5